This entry concerns a single T cell receptor (beta chain). As yet, its antigen is unknown. In the original processing: Per-library CDR3 reads ranged about 2 to 3.6 million; clonotypes, ~90,000 to ~550,000. Each CDR3 protein gets one entry after TCRdb re-called the 5' RACE reads with MiXCR. It is TCRdb's table, rather than the study itself, that gives the V and J calls and clone size. The sample includes a few hundred thousand distinct CDR3 sequences, 28% of them seen just once. This entry is derived from a study of identical twins' blood T cells. Overall study context: About 50 million reads covered about six alpha-chain and about six beta-chain libraries. Study findings and constraints: Twins shared about as many clonotypes as their cloneset sizes predicted.

This CDR3 is 15 amino acids long. Germline assignment: CDR1 SGDLS and CDR2 YYNGEE. Trimming removed 3 bases from V and 4 bases from J; junction bases left unmatched: 6. The chain links TRBV9 to TRBJ2-2; 7 bases are a match to TRBD1. Sequencing was done on a sample of PBMCs. The TCR was taken from a woman aged 18-49 years in good health. The CDR3 loop reads CASSGITGVTGELFF. Written as DNA, the CDR3 is TGTGCCAGCAGCGGGATTACAGGGGTCACCGGGGAGCTGTTTTTT. The variable domain in full, completed from reference TRBV9 and TRBJ2-2, reads DSGVTQTPKHLITATGQRVTLRCSPRSGDLSVYWYQQSLDQGLQFLIQYYNGEERAKGNILERFSAQQFPDLHSELNLSSLELGDSALYFCASSGITGVTGELFFGEGSRLTVL.